This T cell receptor beta chain was sequenced during a study of shared clonotypes between healthy human individuals. CD45RO-negative, CCR7-positively selected cells formed the naive CD8 fraction, excluding terminally differentiated effector memory CD45RA+ cells. Method: immunoSEQ multiplex PCR; TCRdb's copy keeps in-frame clones and lacks some. The sample carries over 2 million clones, just under 95% recorded once. The V gene lost 0 bases and the J gene lost 6 bases, with 10 bases spanning the gap. CDR3 length: 14 residues. Germline V gene data show CDR1 as SGHNT and CDR2 as YYREEE (reference sequence).

The J gene is TRBJ2-4, the V gene TRBV5-4, with a tentative D call TRBD1 (6 bases). Sequenced input: naive CD8+ T cells sorted from blood. The receptor's source is a man aged 18 to 30 in good health. For the CDR3, the DNA is TGTGCCAGCAGCTTGGACAGGGCAGCAAACATTCAGTACTTC. It yields the protein CASSLDRAANIQYF.